These 20 T cell receptor beta chains were sequenced from one sample in a study of vaccination and CD4 T cells after COVID-19. For these receptors, no antigen is known. Documented treatment: roughly 10-day PBMC culture with coronavirus spike peptide pools or control peptides (ViraFEST assay). The Oncomine TCR Beta short-read assay sequenced DNA from cultured CD4+ T cells. TCRdb called the PCR reads again in MiXCR, with one record for every CDR3 protein. This table holds around 20,000 distinct CDR3 sequences, about 39% found once. Sequencing was performed on CD4+ T cells from blood, cultured in vitro. The receptors stem from a human donor who had recovered from COVID-19.

This clonotype was counted between two and nine times. CDR3 region: CATSDGQGLNQPQHF. The CDR3 DNA is TGTGCCACCAGTGATGGACAGGGCCTAAATCAGCCCCAGCATTTT. The V call is TRBV24-1, the J call TRBJ1-5; 8 bases line up with TRBD1. Looked up from germline, CDR1 is KGHDR and CDR2 is SFDVKD. Germline trimming cut 3 bases from V and 4 bases from J; bases unmatched to any gene: 4. The CDR3 spans 15 residues.

This clonotype was seen more than once but under ten times. The chain carries TRBV12-3 or TRBV12-4 and TRBJ1-6, with TRBD1 matching 9 bases. Trimming cost V 6 bases and J 7 bases; bases outside gene matches: 7. This CDR3 region has 15 residues. CDR3 in DNA: TGTGCCAGCAGGACCGGGACAGGGTTAAATTCACCCCTCCACTTT. Protein product: CASRTGTGLNSPLHF.

This clonotype was found a few times. The chain joins TRBV7-9 to TRBJ2-5; D gene ambiguous. Germline-derived CDR1 and CDR2 are SEHNR and FQNEAQ (reference sequence). The CDR3 runs to 11 residues. The V end was cut by 5 bases, the J end by 2 bases, with 3 bases between. CDR3 sequence: CASSVQETQYF. CDR3 sequence (DNA): TGTGCCAGCAGCGTACAAGAGACCCAGTACTTC.

The V and J genes are TRBV5-1 and TRBJ2-2; 7 bases are shared with TRBD1. The CDR3 loop spans 14 amino acids. J gave up 6 bases and V 6 bases, and 8 bases lay outside the gene matches. Germline lookup yields CDR1 SGHRS and CDR2 YFSETQ. CDR3 in DNA: TGCGCCAGCACCCTACGACAGGGCGCCGGGGAGCTGTTTTTT. It encodes CASTLRQGAGELFF.

V gene TRBV19 combines with J gene TRBJ1-2, with D possibly being TRBD1 (6 bases). In germline, CDR1 is LNHDA, CDR2 SQIVND (reference sequence). The CDR3 has 12 residues. V shed 7 bases and J shed 8 bases, with 14 bases lying between them. The CDR3 spells CASTTGSGGYTF. Written as DNA, the CDR3 is TGTGCCAGTACCACAGGGTCTGGAGGCTACACCTTC.

The chain combines TRBV24-1 with TRBJ2-3; D is uncertain. Germline V gene data show CDR1 as KGHDR and CDR2 as SFDVKD. The CDR3 runs to 13 residues. V was pared by 5 bases and J by 2 bases, with 7 bases between. The DNA for the CDR3 is TGTGCCACCAGTGGGCATTACACAGATACGCAGTATTTT. Translated, it gives CATSGHYTDTQYF.

The chain has TRBV2 and TRBJ1-6; D not resolved. This CDR3 has 15 amino acids. Trimming shortened V by 0 bases and J by 9 bases, and 12 bases separated the two germline ends. Germline CDR1 and CDR2: SNHLY and FYNNEI. CDR3 in DNA: TGTGCCAGCAGTGAAGCGCTTCTTTCAGGTTCACCCCTCCACTTT. Amino acid sequence: CASSEALLSGSPLHF. Together with reference TRBV2 and TRBJ1-6, the CDR3 gives the full variable domain: EPEVTQTPSHQVTQMGQEVILRCVPISNHLYFYWYRQILGQKVEFLVSFYNNEISEKSEIFDDQFSVERPDGSNFTLKIRSTKLEDSAMYFCASSEALLSGSPLHFGNGTRLTVT.

This chain connects TRBV20-1 to TRBJ2-5; TRBD2 aligns across 8 bases. Germline loops: CDR1 DFQATT, CDR2 SNEGSKA (reference sequence). The CDR3 runs to 15 residues. V was clipped by 6 bases and J by 6 bases; unmatched bases: 15. CDR3 region: CSAGKQAGVGKTQYF. The CDR3 region has the DNA TGCAGTGCCGGAAAACAAGCGGGAGTAGGGAAGACCCAGTACTTC.

This clonotype was counted a few times. In nucleotides, the CDR3 is TGCGCCAGCAGCTCCCAACCAGGGGGGAACACTGAAGCTTTCTTT. Translating it yields CASSSQPGGNTEAFF. The chain combines TRBV5-1 with TRBJ1-1; 7 bases align to TRBD1. Germline-derived CDR1 and CDR2 are SGHRS and YFSETQ. With V trimmed by 3 bases and J by 1 base, 6 bases remained unmatched. CDR3 length equals 15 residues.

The chain joins TRBV4-1 to TRBJ2-1, with a weak D call TRBD2 (6 bases). Germline V gives CDR1 MGHRA, CDR2 YSYEKL. Trimming shortened V by 0 bases and J by 0 bases, and 9 bases separated the two germline ends. This CDR3 comprises 16 residues. Here the CDR3 reads CASSQDVAVSYNEQFF. The DNA for the CDR3 is TGCGCCAGCAGCCAAGACGTAGCGGTCTCCTACAATGAGCAGTTCTTC.

In the case of this clonotype: The junction does not match germline at one end; this may be a read error. The chain joins TRBV4-1 to TRBJ2-1; no clear D. Germline assignment: CDR1 MGHRA and CDR2 YSYEKL. CDR3 length equals 15 residues. CDR3 sequence (DNA): TGCGCCAGCAGTCAAGTTGAGACGAGAAACAATGAGCAGTTCTTC. This encodes CASSQVETRNNEQFF.

By share, this clonotype ranks as medium-sized. The rearrangement joins TRBV20-1 to TRBJ2-1; 11 bases line up with TRBD2. The CDR3 is made up of 14 amino acids. Germline CDR1 is DFQATT and CDR2 is SNEGSKA (reference sequence). Losses at the gene ends were 1 base for V and 7 bases for J; bases not matched to a gene: 3. CDR3 sequence: CSARGASGRNEQFF. As DNA, the CDR3 is TGCAGTGCTAGAGGCGCTAGCGGGAGGAATGAGCAGTTCTTC.

This chain uses TRBV5-1 with TRBJ2-1; 7 positions match TRBD2. The V gene end was trimmed by 1 base and the J gene end by 1 base; junction bases not matched to a gene: 5. This CDR3 contains 16 residues. Germline-derived CDR1 and CDR2 are SGHRS and YFSETQ. In DNA, the CDR3 is TGCGCCAGCAGCTTGAGCTCCGGGAGGTCCTACAATGAGCAGTTCTTC. Translation gives CASSLSSGRSYNEQFF.

This clonotype turned up a few times. V gene TRBV20-1 combines with J gene TRBJ2-7; TRBD2 is a possible D gene (7 bases). Germline V gives CDR1 DFQATT, CDR2 SNEGSKA (reference sequence). This CDR3 is 12 amino acids long. V lost 6 bases, J lost 7 bases, and 16 bases lay in between. DNA for the CDR3: TGCAGTGCCCGCGGGGGCCCTACGGAGCAGTACTTC. This sequence encodes CSARGGPTEQYF.

The chain employs TRBV19 and TRBJ2-7; 10 bases map to TRBD1. This CDR3 contains 14 residues. Germline V CDR1 and CDR2: LNHDA, SQIVND (reference sequence). The V and J ends lost 5 bases and 5 bases, in that order; junction bases with no gene match: 6. The CDR3 DNA is TGTGCCAGTAGTGATGGGGGACAGGGGAACGAGCAGTACTTC. Translation: CASSDGGQGNEQYF.

This clonotype appeared a few times. V is TRBV12-3 or TRBV12-4 and J is TRBJ2-7, with 7 nucleotides matching TRBD1. Unmatched junction bases numbered 11, after V lost 6 bases and J lost 3 bases. The CDR3 length is 15 residues. The CDR3 sequence is CASRLRGSPFYEQYF. In DNA form, the CDR3 reads TGTGCCAGCAGACTCAGGGGGTCGCCCTTCTACGAGCAGTACTTC.

The chain employs TRBV19 and TRBJ1-5; a possible D gene is TRBD1 (5 bases). Germline lookup yields CDR1 LNHDA and CDR2 SQIVND (reference sequence). Trimming took 3 bases from V and 6 from J, leaving 12 bases between them. The CDR3 is 14 residues long. The CDR3 protein is CASSIQGSRQPQHF. In DNA form, the CDR3 reads TGTGCCAGTAGTATTCAGGGTAGCCGTCAGCCCCAGCATTTT.

The chain couples TRBV19 to TRBJ2-3; D ambiguous. V gave up 5 bases and J gave up 2 bases, with 17 bases separating them. The CDR3 loop spans 16 amino acids. Germline loops: CDR1 LNHDA, CDR2 SQIVND (reference sequence). The CDR3 loop reads CASSVAPSYATDTQYF. Written as DNA, the CDR3 is TGTGCCAGTAGTGTGGCTCCATCCTATGCCACAGATACGCAGTATTTT.

The chain is built from TRBV5-1 and TRBJ1-6, with a weak D call TRBD1 (5 bases). Trimming removed 5 bases at V and 13 bases at J, with 16 bases between. CDR1 SGHRS and CDR2 YFSETQ come from the germline V gene. This CDR3 comprises 13 residues. CDR3 region: CASSGAGFKPLHF. Here the CDR3 DNA reads TGCGCCAGCAGTGGGGCAGGGTTTAAGCCCCTCCACTTT.

This chain connects TRBV2 to TRBJ1-2, with D possibly being TRBD1 (6 bases). The V and J ends lost 4 bases and 4 bases respectively, with 7 bases between them. The CDR3 consists of 12 residues. The V gene's germline CDR1 is SNHLY and CDR2 FYNNEI. The CDR3 loop is CASSGQAYGYTF. The CDR3 DNA sequence: TGTGCCAGCAGTGGACAGGCCTATGGCTACACCTTC. Full variable domain (outside the CDR3, taken from reference TRBV2 and TRBJ1-2): EPEVTQTPSHQVTQMGQEVILRCVPISNHLYFYWYRQILGQKVEFLVSFYNNEISEKSEIFDDQFSVERPDGSNFTLKIRSTKLEDSAMYFCASSGQAYGYTFGSGTRLTVV.